This T cell receptor beta chain comes out of a study of sequential checkpoint blockade in melanoma. Study as a whole: Each arm's sequence ended with maintenance nivolumab.

CDR3 length: 14 residues. Deletions cut 6 bases from V and 6 bases from J, with 18 bases between. Germline lookup yields CDR1 MNHGY and CDR2 SAAAGT. This clone is judged medium-sized. Repertoires were generated with immunoSEQ multiplex PCR, while TCRdb's copy carries only in-frame clones and drops some. The repertoire includes 9,900 or so clones, about 26% of them detected once, and more than 25% sits in the top ten. The treatment here: randomized to nivolumab then ipilimumab (arm A) or the reverse (arm B). This chain connects TRBV6-8 to TRBJ2-7, with a possible D match to TRBD1 (5 bases). The TCR sequence derives from a human donor with melanoma. The sample in question was tumor tissue (inferred from file names), obtained from a patient given nivolumab and ipilimumab in sequence. The CDR3 protein is CASRMTAFPAEQYF. The CDR3 DNA reads TGTGCCAGCAGGATGACAGCTTTCCCCGCCGAGCAGTACTTC.